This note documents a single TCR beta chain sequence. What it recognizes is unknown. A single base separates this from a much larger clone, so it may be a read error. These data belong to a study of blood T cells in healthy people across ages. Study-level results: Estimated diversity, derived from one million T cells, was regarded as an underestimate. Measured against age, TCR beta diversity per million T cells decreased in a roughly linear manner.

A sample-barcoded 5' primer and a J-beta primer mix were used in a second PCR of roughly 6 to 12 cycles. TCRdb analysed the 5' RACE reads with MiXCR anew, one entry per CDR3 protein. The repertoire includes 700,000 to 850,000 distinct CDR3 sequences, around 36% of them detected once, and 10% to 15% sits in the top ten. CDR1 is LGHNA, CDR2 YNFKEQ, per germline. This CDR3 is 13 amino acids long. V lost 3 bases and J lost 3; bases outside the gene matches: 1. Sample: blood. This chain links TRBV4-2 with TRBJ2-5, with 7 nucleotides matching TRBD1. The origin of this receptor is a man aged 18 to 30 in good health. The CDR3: CASSQGQKETQYF. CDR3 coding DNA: TGTGCCAGCAGCCAGGGACAGAAAGAGACCCAGTACTTC.